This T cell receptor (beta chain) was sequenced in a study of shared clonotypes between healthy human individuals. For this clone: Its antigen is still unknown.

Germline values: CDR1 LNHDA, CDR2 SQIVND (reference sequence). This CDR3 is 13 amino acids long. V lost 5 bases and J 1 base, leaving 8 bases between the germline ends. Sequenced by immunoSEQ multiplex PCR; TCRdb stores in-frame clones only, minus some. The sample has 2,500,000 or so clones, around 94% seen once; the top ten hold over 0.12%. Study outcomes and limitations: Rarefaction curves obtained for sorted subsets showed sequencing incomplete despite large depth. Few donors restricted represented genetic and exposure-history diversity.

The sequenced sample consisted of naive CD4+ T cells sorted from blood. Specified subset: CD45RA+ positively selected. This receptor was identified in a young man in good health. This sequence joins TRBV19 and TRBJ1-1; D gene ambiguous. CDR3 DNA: TGTGCCAGTAGTCAGAAGAGGAACACTGAAGCTTTCTTT. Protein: CASSQKRNTEAFF. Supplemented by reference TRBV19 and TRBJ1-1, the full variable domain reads DGGITQSPKYLFRKEGQNVTLSCEQNLNHDAMYWYRQDPGQGLRLIYYSQIVNDFQKGDIAEGYSVSREKKESFPLTVTSAQKNPTAFYLCASSQKRNTEAFFGQGTRLTVV.